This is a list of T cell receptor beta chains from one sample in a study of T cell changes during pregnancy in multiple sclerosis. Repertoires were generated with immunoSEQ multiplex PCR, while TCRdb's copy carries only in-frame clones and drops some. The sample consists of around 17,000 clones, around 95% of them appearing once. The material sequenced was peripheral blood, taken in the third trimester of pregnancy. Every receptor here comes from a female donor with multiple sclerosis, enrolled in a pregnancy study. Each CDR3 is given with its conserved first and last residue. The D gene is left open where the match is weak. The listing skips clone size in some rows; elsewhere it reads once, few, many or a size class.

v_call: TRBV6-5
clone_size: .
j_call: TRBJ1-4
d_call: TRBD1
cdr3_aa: CASSFSGGNEKLFF
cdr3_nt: TGTGCCAGCAGTTTTTCAGGGGGCAATGAAAAACTGTTTTTT

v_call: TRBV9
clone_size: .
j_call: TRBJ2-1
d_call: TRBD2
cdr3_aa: CASSPDNGRAGEQFF
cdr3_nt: TGTGCCAGCAGCCCAGACAACGGGAGGGCCGGTGAGCAGTTCTTC

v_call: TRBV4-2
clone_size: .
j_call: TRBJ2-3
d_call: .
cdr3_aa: CASTSRGGQGHTDTQYF
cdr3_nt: TGTGCCAGCACCTCTAGGGGGGGGCAGGGTCACACAGATACGCAGTATTTT

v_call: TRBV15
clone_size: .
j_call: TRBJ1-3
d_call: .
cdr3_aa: CATSRKVTQAGNTIYF
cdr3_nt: TGTGCCACCAGCCGCAAAGTTACCCAAGCGGGAAACACCATATATTTT

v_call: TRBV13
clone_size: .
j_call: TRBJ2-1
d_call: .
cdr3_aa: CASSPASAGYNEQFF
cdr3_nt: TGTGCCAGCAGCCCTGCCTCAGCGGGCTACAATGAGCAGTTCTTC

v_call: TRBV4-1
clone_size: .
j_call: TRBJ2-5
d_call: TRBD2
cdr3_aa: CASSLSSGRVVETQYF
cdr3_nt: TGCGCCAGCAGCCTTTCTAGCGGACGGGTGGTAGAGACCCAGTACTTC

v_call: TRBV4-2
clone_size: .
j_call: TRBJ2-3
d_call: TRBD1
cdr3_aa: CASSQTRQGVTDTQYF
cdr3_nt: TGTGCCAGCAGCCAAACCCGACAGGGGGTCACAGATACGCAGTATTTT

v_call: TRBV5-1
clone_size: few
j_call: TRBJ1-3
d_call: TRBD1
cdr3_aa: CASSYDRGLGNTIYF
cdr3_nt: TGCGCCAGCAGCTACGACAGGGGGCTTGGAAACACCATATATTTT

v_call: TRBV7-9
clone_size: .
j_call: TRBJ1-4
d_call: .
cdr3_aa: CASSLYGTTTNEKLFF
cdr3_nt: TGTGCCAGCAGCTTATATGGGACAACAACTAATGAAAAACTGTTTTTT

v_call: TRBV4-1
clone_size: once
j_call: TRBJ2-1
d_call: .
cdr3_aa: CASSQDGGGDPLNNEQFF
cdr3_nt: TGCGCCAGCAGCCAAGATGGGGGAGGCGACCCATTAAACAATGAGCAGTTCTTC

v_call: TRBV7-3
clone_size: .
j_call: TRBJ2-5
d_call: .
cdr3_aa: CASSAVPGFQETQYF
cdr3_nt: TGTGCCAGCTCGGCAGTCCCCGGGTTCCAAGAGACCCAGTACTTC

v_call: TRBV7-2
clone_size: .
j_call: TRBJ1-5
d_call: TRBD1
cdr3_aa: CASSLGPGQLSNQPQHF
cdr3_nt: TGTGCCAGCAGCTTAGGTCCGGGACAGCTTAGCAATCAGCCCCAGCATTTT

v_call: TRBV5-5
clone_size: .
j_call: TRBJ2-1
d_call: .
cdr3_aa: CASRKRGDRSYNEQFF
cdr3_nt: TGTGCCAGCAGGAAGCGCGGAGACAGATCCTACAATGAGCAGTTCTTC

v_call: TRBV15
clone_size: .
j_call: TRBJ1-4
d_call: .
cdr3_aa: CATSGGAGEKLFF
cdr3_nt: TGTGCCACCAGCGGGGGAGCGGGAGAAAAACTGTTTTTT

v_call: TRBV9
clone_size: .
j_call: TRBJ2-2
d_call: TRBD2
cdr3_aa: CASSVGLAGATGELFF
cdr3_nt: TGTGCCAGCAGCGTAGGGCTAGCGGGAGCCACCGGGGAGCTGTTTTTT

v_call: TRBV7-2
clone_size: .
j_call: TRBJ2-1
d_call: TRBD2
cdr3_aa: CASSKSRTSGRAHNEQFF
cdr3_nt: TGTGCCAGCAGCAAAAGCCGGACTAGCGGGAGGGCCCACAATGAGCAGTTCTTC

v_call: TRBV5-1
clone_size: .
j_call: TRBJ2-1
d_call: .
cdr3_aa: CASSVVRNEQFF
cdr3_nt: TGCGCCAGCAGTGTTGTTAGAAATGAGCAGTTCTTC

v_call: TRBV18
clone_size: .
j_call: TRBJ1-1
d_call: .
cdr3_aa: CASVATGEAFF
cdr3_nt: TGTGCCAGCGTGGCCACAGGGGAAGCTTTCTTT

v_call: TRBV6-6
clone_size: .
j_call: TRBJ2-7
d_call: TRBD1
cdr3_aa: CATGTDITYEQYF
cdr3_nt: TGTGCCACCGGGACAGACATAACGTACGAGCAGTACTTC

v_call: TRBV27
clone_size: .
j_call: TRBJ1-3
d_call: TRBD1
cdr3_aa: CASSWTGGSSGNTIYF
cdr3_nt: TGTGCCAGCAGTTGGACAGGGGGTTCCTCTGGAAACACCATATATTTT

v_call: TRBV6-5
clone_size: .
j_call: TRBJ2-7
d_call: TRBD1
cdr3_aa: CASSSAWGQGNEQYF
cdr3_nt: TGTGCCAGCAGTTCCGCGTGGGGACAGGGCAACGAGCAGTACTTC

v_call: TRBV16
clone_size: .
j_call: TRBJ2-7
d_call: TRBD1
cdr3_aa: CASSQYSRDRGSYEQYF
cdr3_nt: TGTGCCAGCAGCCAATATTCCCGGGACAGGGGTAGTTACGAGCAGTACTTC

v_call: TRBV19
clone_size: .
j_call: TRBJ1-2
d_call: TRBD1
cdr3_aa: CASAGTGAFYGYTF
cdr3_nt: TGTGCCAGTGCAGGGACAGGGGCTTTCTATGGCTACACCTTC

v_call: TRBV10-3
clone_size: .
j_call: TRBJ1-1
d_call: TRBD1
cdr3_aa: CAISGVGTGNTEAFF
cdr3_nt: TGTGCCATCAGTGGGGTCGGGACAGGGAACACTGAAGCTTTCTTT

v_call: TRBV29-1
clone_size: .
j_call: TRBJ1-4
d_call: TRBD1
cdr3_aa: CSVEVTGGGNEKLFF
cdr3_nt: TGCAGCGTTGAAGTTACAGGGGGAGGTAATGAAAAACTGTTTTTT

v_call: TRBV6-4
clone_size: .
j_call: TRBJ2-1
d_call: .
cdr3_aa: CASSRGTQNEQFF
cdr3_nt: TGTGCCAGCAGTCGGGGGACGCAAAATGAGCAGTTCTTC

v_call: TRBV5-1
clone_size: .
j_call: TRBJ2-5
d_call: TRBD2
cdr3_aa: CASSLAPGDYETQYF
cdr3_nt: TGCGCCAGCAGCTTGGCCCCGGGGGACTACGAGACCCAGTACTTC

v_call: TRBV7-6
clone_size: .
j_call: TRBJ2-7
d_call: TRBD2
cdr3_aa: CASSGTLAGGPPGSYEQYF
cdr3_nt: TGTGCCAGCAGCGGGACCTTAGCGGGAGGGCCTCCAGGCTCCTACGAGCAGTACTTC

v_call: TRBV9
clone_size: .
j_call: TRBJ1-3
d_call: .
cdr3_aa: CASSKAQGSGNTIYF
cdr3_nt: TGTGCCAGCAGCAAGGCTCAGGGCTCTGGAAACACCATATATTTT

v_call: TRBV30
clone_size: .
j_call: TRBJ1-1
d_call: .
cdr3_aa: CACQRGHLMNTEAFF
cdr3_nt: TGTGCCTGCCAAAGGGGACACCTCATGAACACTGAAGCTTTCTTT

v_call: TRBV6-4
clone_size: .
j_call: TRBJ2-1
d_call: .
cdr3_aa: CASSDEVASNEQFF
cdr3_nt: TGTGCCAGCAGTGACGAAGTAGCTAGCAATGAGCAGTTCTTC

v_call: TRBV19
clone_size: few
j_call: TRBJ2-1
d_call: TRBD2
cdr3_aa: CASSVSSGRSYNEQFF
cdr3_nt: TGTGCCAGTAGTGTCTCTAGCGGACGCTCCTACAATGAGCAGTTCTTC

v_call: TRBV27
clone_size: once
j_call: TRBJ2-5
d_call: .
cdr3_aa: CASSFAGDKRTQYF
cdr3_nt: TGTGCCAGCAGTTTCGCAGGGGACAAGAGGACCCAGTACTTC

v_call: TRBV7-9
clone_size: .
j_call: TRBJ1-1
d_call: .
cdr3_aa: CASSRTDKTTEAFF
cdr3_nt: TGTGCCAGCAGCCGAACCGACAAAACCACTGAAGCTTTCTTT

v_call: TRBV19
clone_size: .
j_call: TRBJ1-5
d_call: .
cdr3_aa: CASSIFPDQPQHF
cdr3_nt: TGTGCCAGTAGTATCTTTCCCGATCAGCCCCAGCATTTT

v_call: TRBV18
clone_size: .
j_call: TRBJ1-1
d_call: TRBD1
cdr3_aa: CASSPPRGQGSMNTEAFF
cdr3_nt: TGTGCCAGCTCACCACCGCGTGGACAGGGCTCCATGAACACTGAAGCTTTCTTT

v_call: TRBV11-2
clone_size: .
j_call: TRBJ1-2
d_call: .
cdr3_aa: CASSPRTKGYGYTF
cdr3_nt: TGTGCCAGCAGCCCCCGGACTAAGGGATATGGCTACACCTTC

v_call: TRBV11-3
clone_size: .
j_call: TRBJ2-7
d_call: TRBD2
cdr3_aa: CASSLTSGASYEQYF
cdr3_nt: TGTGCCAGCAGCTTAACTAGCGGGGCCTCCTACGAGCAGTACTTC

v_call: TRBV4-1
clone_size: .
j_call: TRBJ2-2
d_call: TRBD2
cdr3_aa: CASSPTGGVNTGELFF
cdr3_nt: TGCGCCAGCAGCCCTACCGGGGGGGTGAACACCGGGGAGCTGTTTTTT

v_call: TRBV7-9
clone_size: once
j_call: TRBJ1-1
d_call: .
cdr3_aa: CASSPQGNTEAFF
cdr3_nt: TGTGCCAGCAGCCCACAGGGAAACACTGAAGCTTTCTTT

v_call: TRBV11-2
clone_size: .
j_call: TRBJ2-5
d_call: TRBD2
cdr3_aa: CASSLGLAGPGTQYF
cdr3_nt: TGTGCCAGCAGCCTGGGACTAGCGGGCCCGGGGACCCAGTACTTC

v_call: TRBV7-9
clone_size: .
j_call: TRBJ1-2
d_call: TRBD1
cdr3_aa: CASSARGQATEGYTF
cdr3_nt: TGTGCCAGCAGCGCCCGGGGACAGGCTACGGAGGGCTACACCTTC

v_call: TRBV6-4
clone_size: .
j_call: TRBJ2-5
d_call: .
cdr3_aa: CASSDSGEETQYF
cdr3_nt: TGTGCCAGCAGTGACTCGGGAGAAGAGACCCAGTACTTC

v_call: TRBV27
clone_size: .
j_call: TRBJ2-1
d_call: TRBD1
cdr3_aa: CASSLSIPGQGSYNEQFF
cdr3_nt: TGTGCCAGCAGTTTATCGATCCCGGGACAGGGCTCCTACAATGAGCAGTTCTTC

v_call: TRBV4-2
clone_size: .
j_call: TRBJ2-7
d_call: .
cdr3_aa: CASSQDEGASYEQYF
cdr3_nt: TGTGCCAGCAGCCAAGATGAAGGGGCCTCCTACGAGCAGTACTTC

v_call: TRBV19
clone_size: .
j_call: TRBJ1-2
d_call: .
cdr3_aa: CASRAGGASYGYTF
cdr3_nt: TGTGCCAGTAGAGCCGGGGGGGCCTCTTATGGCTACACCTTC

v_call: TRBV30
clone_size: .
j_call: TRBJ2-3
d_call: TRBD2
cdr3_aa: CAWSVLAGGTDTQYF
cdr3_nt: TGTGCCTGGAGTGTATTAGCGGGAGGCACAGATACGCAGTATTTT

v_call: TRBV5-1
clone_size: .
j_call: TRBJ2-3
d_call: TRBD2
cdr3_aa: CASSRAGLAADTQYF
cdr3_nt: TGCGCCAGCAGTAGGGCGGGACTAGCGGCAGATACGCAGTATTTT

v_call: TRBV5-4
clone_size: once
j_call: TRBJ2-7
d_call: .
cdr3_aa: CASSLEVGALIEQYF
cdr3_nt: TGTGCCAGCAGCTTGGAAGTAGGGGCGCTCATCGAGCAGTACTTC

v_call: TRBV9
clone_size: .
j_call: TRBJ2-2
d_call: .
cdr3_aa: CASSVGSANTGELFF
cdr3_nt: TGTGCCAGCAGCGTAGGCAGTGCGAACACCGGGGAGCTGTTTTTT